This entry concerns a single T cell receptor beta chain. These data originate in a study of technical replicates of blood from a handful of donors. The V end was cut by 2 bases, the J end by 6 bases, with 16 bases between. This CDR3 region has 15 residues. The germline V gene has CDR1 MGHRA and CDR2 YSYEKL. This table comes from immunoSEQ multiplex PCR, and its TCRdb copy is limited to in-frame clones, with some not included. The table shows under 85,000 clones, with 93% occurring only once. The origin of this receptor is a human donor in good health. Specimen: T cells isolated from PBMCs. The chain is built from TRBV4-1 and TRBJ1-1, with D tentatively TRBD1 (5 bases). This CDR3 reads CASSQQGLGSPEAFF. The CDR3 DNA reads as TGCGCCAGCAGCCAACAGGGACTGGGGTCCCCTGAAGCTTTCTTT.